These 31 T cell receptor beta chains came from one sample sequenced in a study of blood T cell repertoires in COVID-19. The protocol was immunoSEQ multiplex PCR, while the TCRdb copy is restricted to in-frame clones and leaves out a portion. The repertoire consists of approximately 99,000 clones, with roughly 84% occurring once and the leading ten covering approximately 12%. Sequences were obtained from peripheral blood. Receptors originate from a woman aged 60-70 years in a cohort sampled during active or convalescent COVID-19.

The V gene is TRBV3-1 (or the pseudogene TRBV3-2), the J gene TRBJ1-4; D may be TRBD1 (6 bases). Looked up from germline, CDR1 is LGHDT and CDR2 is YNNKEL (reference sequence). This CDR3 region has 15 residues. Trimming stripped 1 base from V and 7 bases from J, with 13 bases between. CDR3 sequence: CASSQAGGASEKLFF. The CDR3 DNA reads as TGTGCCAGCAGCCAAGCCGGGGGGGCAAGTGAAAAACTGTTTTTT.

The J gene is TRBJ1-5, the V gene TRBV18, with D possibly matching TRBD1 (5 bases). The germline gives CDR1 KGHSH, CDR2 LQKENI. Trimming took off 3 bases at V and 4 bases at J, with 10 bases between the two ends. The CDR3 sequence is 14 residues long. Here the CDR3 DNA reads TGTGCCAGCTCACCCCGGGGGGGGAATCAGCCCCAGCATTTT. It yields the protein CASSPRGGNQPQHF.

In its sample, this clone was seen a few times. The chain couples TRBV4-2 to TRBJ1-1, with 7 bases lining up with TRBD1. V dropped 4 bases and J dropped 0; count of bases not matched to a gene: 11. The germline V gene has CDR1 LGHNA and CDR2 YNFKEQ. This CDR3 spans 17 amino acids. The CDR3 DNA follows: TGTGCCAGCAGCCCGAAGTTCGGACAGGCTATGAACACTGAAGCTTTCTTT. Translating gives CASSPKFGQAMNTEAFF.

The V and J genes are TRBV2 and TRBJ1-1; 10 bases are a match to TRBD1. The CDR3 sequence is 16 residues long. V shed 7 bases and J 3 bases; nucleotides not matched to a gene: 11. Germline-derived CDR1 and CDR2 are SNHLY and FYNNEI. The CDR3 region is CASNPRDRGGDTEAFF. The CDR3 DNA is TGTGCCAGCAACCCCCGGGACAGGGGAGGGGACACTGAAGCTTTCTTT.

V gene TRBV3-1 (or the pseudogene TRBV3-2) combines with J gene TRBJ1-6; D ambiguous. Between the trimmed V and J ends, which lost 5 bases and 8 bases, there was a span of 13 bases. CDR3 length: 14 amino acids. Germline CDR1 is LGHDT and CDR2 is YNNKEL (reference sequence). The CDR3 loop is CASSSTSEDSPLHF. CDR3 bases: TGTGCCAGCAGCTCGACCAGTGAGGATTCACCCCTCCACTTT.

The chain's CDR3 is CASSLALAGSYNEQFF. The CDR3 nucleotides read TGTGCCAGCAGCTTGGCCCTAGCGGGGTCCTACAATGAGCAGTTCTTC. This chain joins TRBV5-6 and TRBJ2-1; 9 bases are shared with TRBD2. The CDR3 spans 16 residues. V was pared by 0 bases and J by 1 base, with 2 bases of the junction left unmatched. Looked up from germline, CDR1 is SGHDT and CDR2 is YYEEEE.

This sequence joins TRBV19 and TRBJ1-1, with TRBD1 matching over 7 bases. The CDR3 is made up of 15 amino acids. CDR1 is LNHDA, CDR2 SQIVND, per germline (reference sequence). V dropped 3 bases and J dropped 3; count of bases not matched to a gene: 7. CDR3 sequence: CASSIQGQGDTEAFF. The CDR3 region has the DNA TGTGCCAGTAGTATCCAGGGGCAGGGGGACACTGAAGCTTTCTTT.

This chain connects TRBV5-5 to TRBJ2-7, with D possibly TRBD1 on 6 matching bases. The CDR3 is made up of 14 amino acids. Trimming took off 4 bases at V and 3 bases at J, with 14 bases between the two ends. Germline-derived CDR1 and CDR2 are SGHKS and YYEKEE (reference sequence). The chain's CDR3 is CASSNGQSDYEQYF. As DNA, the CDR3 is TGTGCCAGCAGCAACGGACAGTCCGACTACGAGCAGTACTTC.

V is TRBV30 and J is TRBJ2-7; 9 bases are shared with TRBD1. The CDR3 has 15 residues. J gave up 5 bases and V 5 bases, and 13 bases lay outside the gene matches. Germline V CDR1 and CDR2: GTSNPN, SVGIG (reference sequence). The CDR3 region is CAWDPRDRVFHEQYF. The CDR3 DNA sequence: TGTGCCTGGGACCCTAGGGACAGGGTCTTCCACGAGCAGTACTTC.

The rearrangement joins TRBV6-5 to TRBJ1-2, with 8 bases fitting TRBD1. V shed 5 bases, J shed 4 bases, and the junction held 9 bases outside the gene matches. The V gene's germline CDR1 is MNHEY and CDR2 SVGAGI. The CDR3 spans 15 residues. In nucleotides, the CDR3 is TGTGCCAGCAGTCGACATGACAGGGGTGGCTATGGCTACACCTTC. It translates to CASSRHDRGGYGYTF.

Remarks on this clone: The same CDR3 arises from other DNA sequences in this sample as well. The CDR3, as DNA: TGTGCCAGCAGCGTCGGGGGGATGAACACTGAAGCTTTCTTT. Encoded protein: CASSVGGMNTEAFF. The chain joins TRBV9 to TRBJ1-1; D possibly corresponds to TRBD1 (5 bases). V was cut by 2 bases and J by 0 bases, with 8 bases left in between. CDR3 length: 14 amino acids. Germline loops: CDR1 SGDLS, CDR2 YYNGEE.

This rearrangement joins TRBV7-9 to TRBJ2-5; TRBD1 agrees at 8 bases. Unmatched junction bases numbered 4, after V lost 5 bases and J lost 2 bases. Germline CDR1 reads SEHNR; CDR2 reads FQNEAQ (reference sequence). The CDR3 has 14 amino acids. The CDR3 DNA is TGTGCCAGCAGCATAGGGACAGGTCAAGAGACCCAGTACTTC. Protein product: CASSIGTGQETQYF.

The rearrangement links TRBV4-2 to TRBJ1-5; 9 bases are a match to TRBD1. With 1 base clipped from V and 5 bases from J, the junction kept 3 bases outside the gene matches. Germline V lookup: CDR1 LGHNA, CDR2 YNFKEQ. The CDR3 loop spans 15 amino acids. The CDR3 loop is CASSQGGQGYQPQHF. Written as DNA, the CDR3 is TGTGCCAGCAGCCAAGGGGGACAGGGATATCAGCCCCAGCATTTT.

The chain employs TRBV2 and TRBJ2-5; possibly TRBD2 for D (5 bases). V lost 5 bases, J lost 5 bases, and 15 bases lay in between. This CDR3 has 14 residues. Germline CDR1 and CDR2: SNHLY and FYNNEI. The CDR3 spells CASSSDSGGETQYF. The CDR3 DNA sequence: TGTGCCAGCAGTTCCGATTCGGGCGGGGAGACCCAGTACTTC.

This chain uses TRBV19 with TRBJ1-4; 7 positions agree with TRBD1. Germline CDR1 LNHDA, CDR2 SQIVND (reference sequence). The CDR3 runs to 15 residues. V shed 3 bases and J 0 bases; nucleotides not matched to a gene: 1. The CDR3 nucleotides read TGTGCCAGTAGTATCCAGGGGGCAACTAATGAAAAACTGTTTTTT. Its protein product is CASSIQGATNEKLFF.

The rearrangement uses TRBV7-6 and TRBJ2-2, with D maybe TRBD1 (5 bases). The CDR3 has 17 residues. V lost 4 bases and J 4 bases, leaving 19 bases between the germline ends. CDR1 is SGHVS and CDR2 is FNYEAQ in the germline V gene. The CDR3 sequence is CASSSSMGRVGTGELFF. CDR3 bases: TGTGCCAGCAGCTCCTCAATGGGCAGGGTGGGCACCGGGGAGCTGTTTTTT.

The V gene is TRBV7-9, the J gene TRBJ1-4; D ambiguous. This CDR3 has 13 residues. Looked up from germline, CDR1 is SEHNR and CDR2 is FQNEAQ (reference sequence). Trimming pared 2 bases from V and 4 bases from J, leaving 5 bases between. CDR3 residues: CASSLPLNEKLFF. Written as DNA, the CDR3 is TGTGCCAGCAGCTTACCACTTAATGAAAAACTGTTTTTT.

The genes are TRBV27 and TRBJ1-5; D uncertain. Germline V gene data show CDR1 as MNHEY and CDR2 as SMNVEV (reference sequence). This CDR3 is 14 amino acids long. Trimming shortened V by 3 bases and J by 6 bases, and 12 bases separated the two germline ends. Here the CDR3 reads CASSFSTRGQPQHF. The CDR3 DNA reads TGTGCCAGCAGTTTTTCAACCCGGGGTCAGCCCCAGCATTTT.

The gene calls are TRBV6-5 and TRBJ1-1, with a tentative D call TRBD1 (6 bases). Trimming left V 5 bases short and J 3 bases short, with 10 bases between. The germline CDR1 and CDR2 sequences are MNHEY and SVGAGI. This CDR3 has 13 residues. The CDR3 is CASSQGLYTEAFF. CDR3 DNA sequence: TGTGCCAGCAGTCAGGGGTTGTACACTGAAGCTTTCTTT.

This rearrangement joins TRBV24-1 to TRBJ2-2; D is perhaps TRBD2 (5 bases). CDR3 length equals 17 residues. Germline loops: CDR1 KGHDR, CDR2 SFDVKD. Trimming cost V 4 bases and J 1 base, with 15 bases left between them. The chain's CDR3 is CATSEPPGKGNTGELFF. The CDR3, as DNA: TGTGCCACCAGTGAACCCCCCGGGAAGGGGAACACCGGGGAGCTGTTTTTT.

V is TRBV6-5 and J is TRBJ1-5, with TRBD1 identical over 10 bases. V gave up 2 bases and J gave up 8 bases; unmatched junction bases: 3. The V gene's germline CDR1 is MNHEY and CDR2 SVGAGI. The CDR3 contains 14 residues. Here the CDR3 DNA reads TGTGCCAGCAGTTACGGGACAGGGGTAGAGCCCCAGCATTTT. Its translation: CASSYGTGVEPQHF.

This chain joins TRBV11-2 and TRBJ2-3; 8 nucleotides align to TRBD2. V was clipped by 0 bases and J by 4 bases; unmatched bases: 9. The CDR3 is 17 residues long. Germline V gene sequence: CDR1 SGHAT, CDR2 FQNNGV. DNA for the CDR3: TGTGCCAGCAGCTTAGATTTGGGAGCGGGAGTCGCAGATACGCAGTATTTT. Its protein product is CASSLDLGAGVADTQYF.

The V call is TRBV3-1 (or the pseudogene TRBV3-2), the J call TRBJ2-3; unclear D gene. The CDR3 runs to 13 residues. In germline, CDR1 is LGHDT, CDR2 YNNKEL (reference sequence). Trimming took 2 bases from V and 6 from J, leaving 9 bases between them. CDR3 amino acids: CASSQPRLDTQYF. The CDR3 DNA follows: TGTGCCAGCAGCCAACCGAGGTTGGATACGCAGTATTTT.

On this clone: Here the CDR3 omits its conserved ending phenylalanine or tryptophan, so a read error is the likely source. It is unclear where the CDR3 begins or ends on the DNA, so no DNA is shown, and the CDR3 is as TCRdb lists it. The V call is TRBV6-5, the J call TRBJ1-2; the listed D gene, TRBD1, was not tested against the DNA. The germline gives CDR1 MNHEY, CDR2 SVGAGI. The CDR3 is made up of 11 amino acids, end residues included. CDR3 sequence: CASADLGAKEV.

The chain has TRBV2 and TRBJ2-7; 13 positions agree with TRBD2. From germline, CDR1 is SNHLY and CDR2 FYNNEI. Unmatched junction bases numbered 7, after V lost 5 bases and J lost 6 bases. CDR3 size: 15 residues. The CDR3 bases are TGTGCCAGCAGTCCTGGGACTAGCGGGATACGCGAGCAGTACTTC. Protein product: CASSPGTSGIREQYF.

This chain links TRBV23-1 with TRBJ2-7; 10 bases align to TRBD2. TRBV23-1 is annotated as an ORF whose role is uncertain. Trimming at V came to 0 bases and at J to 2 bases, leaving 19 bases not matched to a gene. CDR3 length: 21 residues. CDR3 loop: CASSQSPRVRSRSGRAYEQYF. CDR3 bases: TGCGCCAGCAGTCAATCGCCCCGCGTGCGGTCGAGAAGCGGGAGGGCCTACGAGCAGTACTTC.

The chain joins TRBV30 to TRBJ2-1; D gene ambiguous. Trimming took off 3 bases at V and 1 base at J, with 7 bases between the two ends. The germline CDR1 and CDR2 sequences are GTSNPN and SVGIG (reference sequence). The CDR3 loop spans 13 amino acids. Here the CDR3 DNA reads TGTGCCTGGAGCCCGGGTTCCTACAATGAGCAGTTCTTC. Amino acids: CAWSPGSYNEQFF.

CDR3 amino acids: CASSRGQNQETQYF. The CDR3 DNA is TGCGCCAGTTCTAGAGGTCAGAACCAAGAGACCCAGTACTTC. The rearrangement uses TRBV5-1 and TRBJ2-5; the D is unclear. V lost 8 bases to trimming and J lost 0 bases, with 14 bases between them. This CDR3 comprises 14 residues. Germline V gives CDR1 SGHRS, CDR2 YFSETQ.

The rearrangement uses TRBV12-3 or TRBV12-4 and TRBJ2-2; D call uncertain. With 3 bases removed from V and 4 bases from J, the gap between germline ends came to 6 bases. The CDR3 covers 13 residues. CDR3 region: CASSLRVTGELFF. CDR3 sequence (DNA): TGTGCCAGCAGTTTGCGAGTCACCGGGGAGCTGTTTTTT.

This clone was detected once. The chain employs TRBV9 and TRBJ2-3; D unclear. Trimming shortened V by 4 bases and J by 6 bases, and 15 bases separated the two germline ends. The CDR3 loop spans 14 amino acids. The germline V gene has CDR1 SGDLS and CDR2 YYNGEE. This chain's CDR3 is CASSLTESLDTQYF. CDR3 DNA sequence: TGTGCCAGCAGCCTCACGGAGAGCCTGGATACGCAGTATTTT.

This clone was counted only a few times. The chain carries TRBV11-2 and TRBJ2-7; a weak D match, TRBD1 (6 bases). Germline CDR1 is SGHAT and CDR2 is FQNNGV. V lost 2 bases and J 6 bases, leaving 20 bases between the germline ends. The length of the CDR3 is 16 residues. The CDR3 is CASSLSRGVLAFEQYF. CDR3 nucleotide sequence: TGTGCCAGCAGCTTAAGCAGGGGCGTGTTGGCCTTCGAGCAGTACTTC.